A selection of T cell receptor beta chains follows, all from one sample in a study of blood T cell repertoires in COVID-19. Produced via immunoSEQ multiplex PCR; TCRdb's table is partial and in-frame only. Among 210,000 or so clones listed, around 90% were seen once. The specimen sequenced was peripheral blood. These receptors were taken from a man aged 45-60 years with acute or convalescent COVID-19. Each CDR3 is given with its conserved first and last residue. D genes are given only for firm matches. Part of the rows lack a size; the others show once, few, many or a class for expanded clones.

>TRBJ2-1|-|TRBV6-2/TRBV6-3|-
CASSYGGLAREFF
TGTGCCAGCAGTTACGGCGGTCTTGCCCGTGAGTTCTTC
>TRBJ1-2|-|TRBV6-2/TRBV6-3|-
CASSYQGTYGYTF
TGTGCCAGCAGTTACCAGGGGACCTATGGCTACACCTTC
>TRBJ2-2|TRBD2|TRBV5-4|-
CASSPGLAGGGELFF
TGTGCCAGCAGCCCGGGACTAGCGGGCGGCGGGGAGCTGTTTTTT
>TRBJ1-2|TRBD1|TRBV10-2|-
CASRMTGIYGYTF
TGCGCCAGCAGGATGACAGGGATCTATGGCTACACCTTC
>TRBJ1-1|TRBD1|TRBV5-4|once
CASSLGTGSTEAFF
TGTGCCAGCAGCTTGGGGACAGGGAGCACTGAAGCTTTCTTT
>TRBJ2-1|-|TRBV21-1|-
CASRDGEREGSEQFF
TGTGCCAGCAGAGACGGGGAGCGGGAGGGTAGTGAGCAGTTCTTC
>TRBJ1-4|-|TRBV28|-
CASKEGREKLFF
TGTGCCAGCAAGGAGGGCAGGGAAAAACTGTTTTTT
>TRBJ1-3|-|TRBV10-3|-
CAISESGEGNTIYF
TGTGCCATCAGTGAATCAGGGGAGGGAAACACCATATATTTT
>TRBJ2-1|TRBD1|TRBV5-1|-
CASSLVSGGPLNEQFF
TGCGCCAGCAGCTTGGTTTCAGGGGGCCCACTTAATGAGCAGTTCTTC
>TRBJ2-3|TRBD2|TRBV24-1|-
CATSDPSTSGSDTQYF
TGTGCCACCAGTGACCCATCGACTAGCGGGAGTGATACGCAGTATTTT
>TRBJ1-1|-|TRBV5-6|-
CASSLRQGRATEAFF
TGTGCCAGCAGCTTGAGGCAGGGGAGGGCCACTGAAGCTTTCTTT
>TRBJ2-1|TRBD1|TRBV4-1|-
CASSQVDRDNNEQFF
TGCGCCAGCAGCCAGGTGGACAGGGATAACAATGAGCAGTTCTTC
>TRBJ1-1|TRBD1|TRBV3-1/TRBV3-2|-
CASSPTTGVTEAFF
TGTGCCAGCAGCCCCACGACAGGGGTGACTGAAGCTTTCTTT
>TRBJ2-5|-|TRBV9|-
CASSVQDQETQYF
TGTGCCAGCAGCGTTCAGGACCAAGAGACCCAGTACTTC
>TRBJ2-3|TRBD1|TRBV27|-
CASTRTGADTQYF
TGTGCCAGCACCCGGACAGGCGCGGATACGCAGTATTTT
>TRBJ1-2|-|TRBV5-1|-
CASSLDSEGTRLYGYTF
TGCGCCAGCAGCTTGGATTCGGAGGGAACAAGGCTCTATGGCTACACCTTC
>TRBJ1-2|TRBD1|TRBV2|-
CASSSQGALGYTF
TGTGCCAGCAGTTCACAGGGGGCGCTTGGCTACACCTTC
>TRBJ1-6|-|TRBV19|-
CASQDGRHNSPLHF
TGTGCCAGCCAAGACGGCAGGCATAATTCACCCCTCCACTTT
>TRBJ2-5|-|TRBV7-8|-
CASSSDRSTETQYF
TGTGCCAGCAGCTCGGACAGATCTACGGAGACCCAGTACTTC
>TRBJ2-2|-|TRBV7-3|-
CASSLARRGADTGELFF
TGTGCCAGCAGCCTAGCCCGTCGGGGGGCGGACACCGGGGAGCTGTTTTTT
>TRBJ2-1|TRBD1|TRBV9|-
CASSGLTGTYNEQFF
TGTGCCAGCAGCGGGCTGACAGGGACCTACAATGAGCAGTTCTTC
>TRBJ2-3|TRBD2|TRBV2|-
CASTPGERAGADTQYF
TGTGCCAGCACTCCGGGCGAGAGGGCGGGAGCTGATACGCAGTATTTT
>TRBJ2-1|TRBD2|TRBV7-9|-
CASSFKIGLAGSEQFF
TGTGCCAGCAGCTTCAAGATAGGACTAGCGGGAAGCGAGCAGTTCTTC
>TRBJ1-5|-|TRBV18|-
CASSPPGLENQPQHF
TGTGCCAGCTCACCCCCAGGGTTGGAGAATCAGCCCCAGCATTTT
>TRBJ2-7|TRBD1|TRBV5-6|-
CASSLGQGPDEQYF
TGTGCCAGCAGCTTAGGACAGGGACCCGACGAGCAGTACTTC
>TRBJ2-1|-|TRBV29-1|-
CSVVSQRNYNEQFF
TGCAGCGTTGTATCCCAGCGGAACTACAATGAGCAGTTCTTC
>TRBJ2-3|-|TRBV5-4|-
CASSPPSRRGADTQYF
TGTGCCAGCAGCCCTCCCTCCCGCAGGGGCGCAGATACGCAGTATTTT
>TRBJ2-3|TRBD2|TRBV13|-
CASSPGLAGSDTQYF
TGTGCCAGCAGCCCGGGACTAGCGGGATCAGATACGCAGTATTTT
>TRBJ1-1|-|TRBV28|-
CASSLKGQEAFF
TGTGCCAGCAGTTTAAAGGGACAAGAAGCTTTCTTT
>TRBJ2-3|-|TRBV23-1|-
CASSPKGRGTDTQYF
TGCGCCAGCAGCCCAAAGGGCAGGGGCACAGATACGCAGTATTTT
>TRBJ1-4|-|TRBV13|-
CASSLTAGATNEKLFF
TGTGCCAGCAGCTTAACGGCGGGTGCAACTAATGAAAAACTGTTTTTT
>TRBJ2-3|TRBD2|TRBV4-2|-
CASSQGSGLAGEDTQYF
TGTGCCAGCAGCCAAGGATCTGGACTAGCGGGAGAGGATACGCAGTATTTT
>TRBJ2-1|-|TRBV11-2|-
CASRPLGGGYNEQFF
TGTGCCAGCAGGCCTTTGGGGGGAGGTTACAATGAGCAGTTCTTC
>TRBJ2-5|-|TRBV21-1|few
CASSKKDGEDETQYF
TGTGCCAGCAGCAAAAAGGACGGGGAGGACGAGACCCAGTACTTC
>TRBJ1-2|-|TRBV4-1|-
CASSLYLGDGYTF
TGCGCCAGCAGCCTCTACCTAGGGGATGGCTACACCTTC
>TRBJ1-5|-|TRBV28|-
CASSRRDYSNQPQHF
TGTGCCAGCAGCCGGAGGGATTATAGCAATCAGCCCCAGCATTTT
>TRBJ2-5|-|TRBV3-1/TRBV3-2|-
CASSQGLASGETQYF
TGTGCCAGCAGCCAAGGTCTAGCGAGTGGGGAGACCCAGTACTTC
>TRBJ2-7|-|TRBV3-1/TRBV3-2|-
CASSQLTRAYEQYF
TGTGCCAGCAGCCAACTGACTAGGGCCTACGAGCAGTACTTC
>TRBJ1-1|-|TRBV24-1|once
CATSGPQGHRTEAFF
TGTGCCACCAGCGGACCACAGGGCCACAGGACTGAAGCTTTCTTT
>TRBJ2-2|TRBD2|TRBV4-1|-
CASSSGLAANTGELFF
TGCGCCAGCAGCTCCGGACTAGCGGCGAACACCGGGGAGCTGTTTTTT
>TRBJ2-7|-|TRBV11-2|-
CASSLAWPGAYEQYF
TGTGCCAGCAGCTTAGCGTGGCCAGGGGCGTACGAGCAGTACTTC
>TRBJ2-3|TRBD2|TRBV7-9|-
CASSAGNSGASTDTQYF
TGTGCCAGCAGCGCCGGGAATAGCGGGGCTAGCACAGATACGCAGTATTTT
>TRBJ2-3|-|TRBV5-1|-
CASSLGEDTDTQYF
TGCGCCAGCAGCTTGGGGGAGGACACAGATACGCAGTATTTT
>TRBJ2-2|-|TRBV5-4|-
CASSFMTGGELFF
TGTGCCAGCAGCTTTATGACTGGGGGGGAGCTGTTTTTT
>TRBJ1-1|-|TRBV6-5|once
CASSYSWGRNTEAFF
TGTGCCAGCAGTTACTCGTGGGGCAGGAACACTGAAGCTTTCTTT